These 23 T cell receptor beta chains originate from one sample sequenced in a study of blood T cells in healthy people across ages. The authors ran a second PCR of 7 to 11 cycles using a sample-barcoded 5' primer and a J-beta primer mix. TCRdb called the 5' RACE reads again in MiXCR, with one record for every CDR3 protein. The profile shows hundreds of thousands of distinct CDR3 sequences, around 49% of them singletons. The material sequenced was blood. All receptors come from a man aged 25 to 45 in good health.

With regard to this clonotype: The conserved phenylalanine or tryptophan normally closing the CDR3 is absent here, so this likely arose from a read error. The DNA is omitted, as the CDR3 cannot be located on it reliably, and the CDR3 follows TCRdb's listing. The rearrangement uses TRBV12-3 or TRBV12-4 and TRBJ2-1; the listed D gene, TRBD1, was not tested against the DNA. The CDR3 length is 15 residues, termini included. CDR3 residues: CASRDREWNGYTFGS.

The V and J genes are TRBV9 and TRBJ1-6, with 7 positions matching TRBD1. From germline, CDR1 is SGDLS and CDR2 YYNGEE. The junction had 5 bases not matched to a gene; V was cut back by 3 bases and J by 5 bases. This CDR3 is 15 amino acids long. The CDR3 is CASSAGTANNSPLHF. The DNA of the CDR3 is TGTGCCAGCAGCGCTGGGACAGCCAATAATTCACCCCTCCACTTT.

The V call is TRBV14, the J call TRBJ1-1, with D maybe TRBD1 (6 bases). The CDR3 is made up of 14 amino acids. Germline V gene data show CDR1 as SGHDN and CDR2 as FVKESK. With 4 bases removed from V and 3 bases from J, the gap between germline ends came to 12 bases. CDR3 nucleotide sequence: TGTGCCAGCAGCCCGGGGGGCATCGACACTGAAGCTTTCTTT. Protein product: CASSPGGIDTEAFF.

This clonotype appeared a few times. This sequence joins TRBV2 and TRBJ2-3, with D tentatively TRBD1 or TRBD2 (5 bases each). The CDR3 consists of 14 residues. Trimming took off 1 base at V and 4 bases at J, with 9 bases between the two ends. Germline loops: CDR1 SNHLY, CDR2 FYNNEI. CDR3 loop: CASSEGDRADTQYF. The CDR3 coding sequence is TGTGCCAGCAGTGAAGGGGACCGCGCAGATACGCAGTATTTT.

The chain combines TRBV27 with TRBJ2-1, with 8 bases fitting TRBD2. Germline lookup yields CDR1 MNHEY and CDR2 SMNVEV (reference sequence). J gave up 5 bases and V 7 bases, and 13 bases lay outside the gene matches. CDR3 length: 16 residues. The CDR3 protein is CASTGRATGKDNEQFF. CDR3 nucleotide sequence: TGTGCCAGCACCGGGAGGGCAACAGGGAAGGACAATGAGCAGTTCTTC.

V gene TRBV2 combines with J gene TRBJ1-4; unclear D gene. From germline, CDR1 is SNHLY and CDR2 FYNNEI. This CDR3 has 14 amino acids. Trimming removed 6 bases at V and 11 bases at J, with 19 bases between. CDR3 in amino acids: CASSSGSLIWKLFF. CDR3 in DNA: TGTGCCAGCAGCTCCGGGTCTTTGATTTGGAAACTGTTTTTT.

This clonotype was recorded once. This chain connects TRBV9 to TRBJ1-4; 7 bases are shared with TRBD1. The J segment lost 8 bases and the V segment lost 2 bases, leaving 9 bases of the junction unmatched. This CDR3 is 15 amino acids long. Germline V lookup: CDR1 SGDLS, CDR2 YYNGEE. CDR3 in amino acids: CASSVGNRGGEKLFF. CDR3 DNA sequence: TGTGCCAGCAGCGTCGGGAACAGGGGAGGGGAAAAACTGTTTTTT.

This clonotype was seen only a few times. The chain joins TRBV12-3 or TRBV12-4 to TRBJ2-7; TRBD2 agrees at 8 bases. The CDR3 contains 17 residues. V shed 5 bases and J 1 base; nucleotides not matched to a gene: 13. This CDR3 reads CASSPSGQGPPSYEQYF. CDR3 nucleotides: TGTGCCAGCAGTCCTAGCGGGCAGGGCCCTCCTTCCTACGAGCAGTACTTC.

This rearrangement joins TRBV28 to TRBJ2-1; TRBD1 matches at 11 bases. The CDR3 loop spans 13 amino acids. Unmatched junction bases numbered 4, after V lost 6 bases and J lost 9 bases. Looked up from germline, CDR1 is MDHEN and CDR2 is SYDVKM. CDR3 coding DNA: TGTGCCAGCAGCGGGACAGGGGGTATTGAGCAGTTCTTC. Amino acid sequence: CASSGTGGIEQFF.

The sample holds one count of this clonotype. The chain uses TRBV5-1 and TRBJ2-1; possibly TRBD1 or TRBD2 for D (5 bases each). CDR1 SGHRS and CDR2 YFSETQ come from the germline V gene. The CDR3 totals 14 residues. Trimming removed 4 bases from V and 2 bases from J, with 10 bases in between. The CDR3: CASSHMGPYNEQFF. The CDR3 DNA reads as TGCGCCAGCAGCCACATGGGACCCTACAATGAGCAGTTCTTC.

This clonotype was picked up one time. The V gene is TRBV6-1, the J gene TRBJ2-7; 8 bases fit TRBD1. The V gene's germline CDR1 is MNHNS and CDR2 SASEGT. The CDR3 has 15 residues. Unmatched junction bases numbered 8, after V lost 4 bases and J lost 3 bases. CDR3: CASSVEGQVVYEQYF. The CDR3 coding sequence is TGTGCCAGCAGTGTAGAGGGACAGGTAGTCTACGAGCAGTACTTC.

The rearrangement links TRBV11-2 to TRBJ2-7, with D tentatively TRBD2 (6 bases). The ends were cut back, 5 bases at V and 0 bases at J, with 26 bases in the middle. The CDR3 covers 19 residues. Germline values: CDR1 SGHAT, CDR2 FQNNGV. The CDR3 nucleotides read TGTGCCAGCAGCCCCGACATCAAAGGAGGGGCTTGGGGCTCCTACGAGCAGTACTTC. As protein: CASSPDIKGGAWGSYEQYF.

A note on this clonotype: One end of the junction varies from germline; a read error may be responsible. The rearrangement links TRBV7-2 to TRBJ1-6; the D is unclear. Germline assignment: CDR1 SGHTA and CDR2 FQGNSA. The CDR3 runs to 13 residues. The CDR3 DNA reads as TGTGCCAGCAGCGGATACGGAGATTCACTCCTCCACTTT. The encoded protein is CASSGYGDSLLHF.

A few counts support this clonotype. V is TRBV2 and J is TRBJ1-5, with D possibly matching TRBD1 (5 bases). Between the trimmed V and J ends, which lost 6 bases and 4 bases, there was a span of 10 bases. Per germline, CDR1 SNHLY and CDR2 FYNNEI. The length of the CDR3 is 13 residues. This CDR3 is CASSPRVNQPQHF. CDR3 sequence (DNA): TGTGCCAGCAGCCCCAGGGTTAATCAGCCCCAGCATTTT.

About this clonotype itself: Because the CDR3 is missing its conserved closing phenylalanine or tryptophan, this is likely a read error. The CDR3 nucleotides read TGTGCCAGCAGCCAAGAAACCTGGTCGGACAGGGATGAGCAGTACTCC. Amino acids: CASSQETWSDRDEQYS. This chain uses TRBV4-2 with TRBJ2-4, with TRBD1 identical over 8 bases. There are 16 residues in the CDR3. Germline trimming cut 0 bases from V and 13 bases from J; bases unmatched to any gene: 14. Germline lookup yields CDR1 LGHNA and CDR2 YNFKEQ.

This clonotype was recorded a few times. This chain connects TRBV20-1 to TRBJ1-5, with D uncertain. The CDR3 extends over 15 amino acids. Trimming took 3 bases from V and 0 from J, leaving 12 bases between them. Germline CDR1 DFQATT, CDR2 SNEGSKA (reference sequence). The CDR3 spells CSASEQPNSNQPQHF. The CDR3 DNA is TGCAGTGCTAGTGAACAGCCTAATAGCAATCAGCCCCAGCATTTT.

In nucleotides, the CDR3 is TGCAGCGCACTACTGGGGTTCTCCTACGAGCAGTACTTC. Its translation is CSALLGFSYEQYF. This chain links TRBV29-1 with TRBJ2-7, with D hard to call. Trimming pared 7 bases from V and 0 bases from J, leaving 13 bases between. The CDR3 is made up of 13 amino acids. The germline gives CDR1 SQVTM, CDR2 ANQGSEA.

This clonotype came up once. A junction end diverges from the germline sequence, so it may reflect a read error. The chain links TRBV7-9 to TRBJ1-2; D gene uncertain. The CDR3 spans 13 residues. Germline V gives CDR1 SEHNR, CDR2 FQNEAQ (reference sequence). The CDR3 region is CVSTTREYYGYTF. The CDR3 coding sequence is TGTGTCAGCACCACGAGGGAGTACTATGGCTACACCTTC.

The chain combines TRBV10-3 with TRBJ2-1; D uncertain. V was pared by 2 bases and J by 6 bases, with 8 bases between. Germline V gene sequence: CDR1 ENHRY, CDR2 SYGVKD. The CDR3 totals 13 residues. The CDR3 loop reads CAISEGQINEQFF. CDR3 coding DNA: TGTGCCATCAGTGAGGGGCAGATCAATGAGCAGTTCTTC.

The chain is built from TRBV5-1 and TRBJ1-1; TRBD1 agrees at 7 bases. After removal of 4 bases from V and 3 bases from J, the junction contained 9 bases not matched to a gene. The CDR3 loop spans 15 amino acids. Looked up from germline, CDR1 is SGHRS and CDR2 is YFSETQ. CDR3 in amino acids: CASSPRGGSDTEAFF. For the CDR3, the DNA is TGCGCCAGCAGCCCCAGAGGGGGCAGTGACACTGAAGCTTTCTTT. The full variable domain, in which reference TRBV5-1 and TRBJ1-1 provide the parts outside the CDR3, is KAGVTQTPRYLIKTRGQQVTLSCSPISGHRSVSWYQQTPGQGLQFLFEYFSETQRNKGNFPGRFSGRQFSNSRSEMNVSTLELGDSALYLCASSPRGGSDTEAFFGQGTRLTVV.

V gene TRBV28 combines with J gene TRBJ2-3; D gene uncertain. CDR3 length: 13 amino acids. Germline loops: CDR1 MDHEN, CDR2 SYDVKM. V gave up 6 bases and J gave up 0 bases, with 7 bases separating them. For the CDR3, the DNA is TGTGCCAGCAGGAAAGGGAGCACAGATACGCAGTATTTT. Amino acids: CASRKGSTDTQYF.

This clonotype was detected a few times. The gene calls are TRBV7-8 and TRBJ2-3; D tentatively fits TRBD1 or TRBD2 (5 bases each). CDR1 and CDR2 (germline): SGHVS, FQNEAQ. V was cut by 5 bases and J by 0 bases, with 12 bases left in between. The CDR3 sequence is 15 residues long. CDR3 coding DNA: TGTGCCAGCAGCCCGGGACGGTTTAGCACAGATACGCAGTATTTT. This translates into CASSPGRFSTDTQYF.

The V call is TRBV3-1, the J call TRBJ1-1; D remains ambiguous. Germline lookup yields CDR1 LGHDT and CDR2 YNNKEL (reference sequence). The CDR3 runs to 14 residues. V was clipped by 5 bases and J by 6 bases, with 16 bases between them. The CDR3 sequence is CASSSRRDGAEAFF. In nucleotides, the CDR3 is TGTGCCAGCAGCTCCCGGCGGGATGGCGCTGAAGCTTTCTTT.